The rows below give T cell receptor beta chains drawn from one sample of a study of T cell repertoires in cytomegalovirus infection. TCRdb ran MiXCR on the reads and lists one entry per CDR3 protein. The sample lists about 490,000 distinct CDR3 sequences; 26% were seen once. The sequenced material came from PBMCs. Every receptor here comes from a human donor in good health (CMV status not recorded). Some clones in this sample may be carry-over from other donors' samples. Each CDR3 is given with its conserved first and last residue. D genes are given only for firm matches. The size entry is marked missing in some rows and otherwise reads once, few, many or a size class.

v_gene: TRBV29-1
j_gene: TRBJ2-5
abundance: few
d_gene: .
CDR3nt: TGCAGCGTTGAAGGGGGACCCTTACAGACCCAGTACTTC
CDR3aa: CSVEGGPLQTQYF

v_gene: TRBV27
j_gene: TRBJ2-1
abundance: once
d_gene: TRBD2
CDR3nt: TGTGCCAGCAGGGGACTAGCGGGAACAGACAATGAGCAGTTCTTC
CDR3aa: CASRGLAGTDNEQFF

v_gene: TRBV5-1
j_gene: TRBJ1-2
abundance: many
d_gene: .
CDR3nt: TGCGCCAGCAGCACAGGACAGATAAGTGCCTATGGCTACACCTTC
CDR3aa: CASSTGQISAYGYTF

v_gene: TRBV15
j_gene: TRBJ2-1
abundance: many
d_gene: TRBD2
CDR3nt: TGTGCCACCAGCACAGCGGGAGTTTACAATGAGCAGTTCTTC
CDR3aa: CATSTAGVYNEQFF

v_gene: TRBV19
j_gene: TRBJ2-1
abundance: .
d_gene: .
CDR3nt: TGTGCCAGTAGTTTATGGGAACCTTACAATGAGCAGTTCTTC
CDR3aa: CASSLWEPYNEQFF

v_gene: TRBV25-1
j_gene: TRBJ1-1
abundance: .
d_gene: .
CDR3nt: TGTGCCAGCAGTGAATTTGGCAGGGGTGGGTCGGCTGAAGCTTTCTTT
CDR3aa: CASSEFGRGGSAEAFF

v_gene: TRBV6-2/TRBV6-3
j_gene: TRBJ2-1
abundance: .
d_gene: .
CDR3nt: TGTGCCAGCAGCCCGCATCTTCAGGGCCCGGTTCATGAGCAGTTCTTC
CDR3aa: CASSPHLQGPVHEQFF

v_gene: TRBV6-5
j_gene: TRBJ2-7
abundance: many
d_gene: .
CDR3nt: TGTGCCAGCAGTACTCTCTACGAGCAGTACTTC
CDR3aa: CASSTLYEQYF

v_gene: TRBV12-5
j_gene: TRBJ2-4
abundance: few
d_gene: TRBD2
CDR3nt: TGTGCTAGTGGGGGACGAGATAGCGGGAGGTTGGACATTCAGTACTTC
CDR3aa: CASGGRDSGRLDIQYF

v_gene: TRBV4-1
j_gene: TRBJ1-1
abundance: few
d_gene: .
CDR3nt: TGCGCCAGCAGCCAACTCCTGGTGGGTGTCTCCACTGAAGCTTTCTTT
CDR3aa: CASSQLLVGVSTEAFF

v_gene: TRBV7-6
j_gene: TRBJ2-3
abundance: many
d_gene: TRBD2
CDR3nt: TGTGCCAGCACACTGTTAGCGGGAGTTATAGATACGCAGTATTTT
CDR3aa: CASTLLAGVIDTQYF

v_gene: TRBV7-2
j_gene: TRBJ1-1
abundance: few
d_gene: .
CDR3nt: TGTGCCAGCAGCTTCGGAGGGGCATCCGCTGAAGCTTTCTTT
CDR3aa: CASSFGGASAEAFF

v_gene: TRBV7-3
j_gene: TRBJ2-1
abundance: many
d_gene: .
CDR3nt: TGTGCCAGCAGCTTAAACGCCCCAACTAGCCGGGACAACCTTTGGAATGAGCAGTTCTTC
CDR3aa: CASSLNAPTSRDNLWNEQFF

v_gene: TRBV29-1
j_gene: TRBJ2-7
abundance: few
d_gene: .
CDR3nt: TGCAGCGTTGAAAGCCTTTCCTACGAGCAGTACTTC
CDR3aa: CSVESLSYEQYF

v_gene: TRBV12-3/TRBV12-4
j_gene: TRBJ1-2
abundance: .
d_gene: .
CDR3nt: TGTGCCAGCAGATCCTCCGGGACTGGCTACACCTTC
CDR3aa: CASRSSGTGYTF

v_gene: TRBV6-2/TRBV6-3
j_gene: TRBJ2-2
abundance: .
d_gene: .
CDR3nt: TGTGCCAGCAGTTACATAGGCGGCCCTGGGGAGCTGTTTTTT
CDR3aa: CASSYIGGPGELFF

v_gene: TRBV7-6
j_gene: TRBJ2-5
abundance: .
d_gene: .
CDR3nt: TGTGCCAGCAGCTTAGATGGTTTGGAGACCCAGTACTTC
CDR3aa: CASSLDGLETQYF

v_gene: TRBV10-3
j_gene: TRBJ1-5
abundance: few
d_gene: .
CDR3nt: TGTGCCATCAGTCCAGGACGGGATCAGCCCCAGCATTTT
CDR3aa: CAISPGRDQPQHF

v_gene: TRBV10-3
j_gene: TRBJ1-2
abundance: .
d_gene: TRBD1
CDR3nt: TGTGCCATCAGTGAGTTAGGGGGCGACTATGGCTACACCTTC
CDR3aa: CAISELGGDYGYTF

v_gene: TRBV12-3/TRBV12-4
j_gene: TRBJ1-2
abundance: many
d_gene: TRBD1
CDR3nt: TGTGCCAGCACCTGGTTGAACAGGGGTGACTATGGCTACACCTTC
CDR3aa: CASTWLNRGDYGYTF

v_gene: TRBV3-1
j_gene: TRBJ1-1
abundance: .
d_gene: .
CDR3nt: TGTGCCAGCAGCCAAGGACAGATAGAAGCTTTCTTT
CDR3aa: CASSQGQIEAFF

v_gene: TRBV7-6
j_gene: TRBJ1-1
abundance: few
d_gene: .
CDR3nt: TGTGCCAGCAGCATACGGGCGAACACTGAAGCTTTCTTT
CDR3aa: CASSIRANTEAFF